The rows below give T cell receptor beta chains drawn from one sample of a study of T-cell memory formation after mild COVID-19. TCRdb recomputed calls from the 5' RACE reads with MiXCR, one row per CDR3 protein. The sample includes 350,000 to 500,000 distinct CDR3 sequences, approximately 18% of them seen just once. The sequenced sample consisted of PBMCs or a T cell subset sorted from them (not recorded which). Receptors originate from a man between 18 and 29 years old who had mild COVID-19 (a few samples of this study predate the infection). Cell type and time point are not known. CDR3s include the opening cysteine and the closing phenylalanine or tryptophan. A D gene is named only where the DNA matches it firmly. For some rows the clone size is stated as once, few or many, or as a class when expanded; others skip it.

>few|TRBV6-2/TRBV6-3|TRBD1|TRBJ2-7
CATRVRDRGYEQYF
TGTGCCACCCGCGTCCGGGACAGGGGCTACGAGCAGTACTTC
>few|TRBV7-6|TRBD2|TRBJ2-1
CASSQLAGGHEEQFF
TGTGCCAGCAGCCAACTAGCGGGGGGGCACGAAGAGCAGTTCTTC
>NA|TRBV5-1|NA|TRBJ2-5
CASSFGGREETQYF
TGCGCCAGCAGCTTTGGAGGAAGGGAAGAGACCCAGTACTTC
>NA|TRBV5-4|NA|TRBJ1-2
CASSGGPAYGYTF
TGTGCCAGCAGCGGGGGACCGGCCTATGGCTACACCTTC
>few|TRBV28|NA|TRBJ1-5
CASSLSPSSQPQHF
TGTGCCAGCAGTTTATCTCCCTCCAGTCAGCCCCAGCATTTT
>NA|TRBV4-1|NA|TRBJ2-1
CASSHPSAASSYNEQFF
TGCGCCAGCAGCCATCCTAGCGCCGCCAGCTCCTACAATGAGCAGTTCTTC
>few|TRBV9|TRBD1|TRBJ1-2
CASSVAPTGTGGKNYGYTF
TGTGCCAGCAGCGTAGCCCCTACCGGGACAGGGGGGAAGAACTATGGCTACACCTTC
>NA|TRBV6-6|TRBD2|TRBJ2-5
CASSYSIAGGAVLGTQYF
TGTGCCAGCAGTTACTCGATAGCCGGGGGGGCTGTTTTAGGGACCCAGTACTTC
>NA|TRBV6-2/TRBV6-3|NA|TRBJ2-3
CASTDPNTDTQYF
TGTGCCAGCACCGACCCCAACACAGATACGCAGTATTTT
>NA|TRBV5-1|NA|TRBJ1-6
CASSLGGALKSPLHF
TGCGCCAGCAGCTTGGGGGGGGCTCTAAAATCACCCCTCCACTTT
>NA|TRBV7-9|TRBD1|TRBJ1-2
CASSHKTGGTGYTF
TGTGCCAGCAGCCATAAGACAGGGGGCACTGGCTACACCTTC
>few|TRBV7-2|NA|TRBJ1-6
CASSLAYRSYNSPLHF
TGTGCCAGCAGCTTAGCGTACAGGTCCTATAATTCACCCCTCCACTTT
>NA|TRBV5-1|TRBD1|TRBJ1-2
CASSTDRDWYGYTF
TGCGCCAGCAGCACGGACAGGGACTGGTATGGCTACACCTTC
>many|TRBV3-1|NA|TRBJ2-2
CASSQNVGGELFF
TGTGCCAGCAGCCAAAACGTCGGCGGGGAGCTGTTTTTT
>NA|TRBV19|NA|TRBJ1-1
CASSIQPNTEAFF
TGTGCCAGTAGTATTCAGCCGAACACTGAAGCTTTCTTT
>few|TRBV7-7|NA|TRBJ1-5
CASSRQVGQPQHF
TGTGCCAGCAGCCGACAAGTTGGTCAGCCCCAGCATTTT
>few|TRBV4-3|NA|TRBJ2-2
CASSQGHLGELFF
TGCGCCAGCAGCCAAGGCCATCTCGGGGAGCTGTTTTTT
>NA|TRBV4-1|NA|TRBJ1-1
CASSHGTLKTEAFF
TGCGCCAGCAGCCATGGGACCCTAAAGACTGAAGCTTTCTTT
>few|TRBV29-1|NA|TRBJ2-3
CSVEGAGADTQYF
TGCAGCGTTGAAGGGGCGGGTGCAGATACGCAGTATTTT
>NA|TRBV3-1|TRBD1|TRBJ1-6
CASSPDRGYSPLHF
TGTGCCAGCAGCCCGGACAGGGGGTATTCACCCCTCCACTTT
>NA|TRBV2|NA|TRBJ2-5
CAGSRTQETQYF
TGTGCCGGAAGCAGGACCCAAGAGACCCAGTACTTC
>NA|TRBV7-9|NA|TRBJ2-5
CASSLSLEAQYF
TGTGCCAGCAGCTTAAGTCTCGAGGCCCAGTACTTC
>NA|TRBV5-6|NA|TRBJ1-2
CASSFASVNYGYTF
TGTGCCAGCAGCTTCGCGTCGGTTAACTATGGCTACACCTTC
>NA|TRBV7-9|TRBD1|TRBJ1-1
CASSFPGGATEAFF
TGTGCCAGCAGCTTTCCAGGGGGCGCCACTGAAGCTTTCTTT
>NA|TRBV12-3/TRBV12-4|NA|TRBJ2-7
CASSLVVSNSYEQYF
TGTGCCAGCAGTTTGGTCGTTAGCAACTCCTACGAGCAGTACTTC
>NA|TRBV21-1|NA|TRBJ2-7
CASSGRGGSGTYEQYF
TGTGCCAGCAGCGGGCGGGGGGGTAGCGGGACCTACGAGCAGTACTTC
>few|TRBV27|TRBD1|TRBJ1-6
CASSPKTGGIDSPLHF
TGTGCCAGCAGTCCCAAGACAGGGGGCATCGATTCACCCCTCCACTTT
>NA|TRBV4-1|NA|TRBJ2-1
CASSQEGTAYNEQFF
TGCGCCAGCAGCCAAGAGGGTACAGCCTACAATGAGCAGTTCTTC
>few|TRBV14|NA|TRBJ2-3
CASSQGLGGLRTDTQYF
TGTGCCAGCAGCCAAGGCTTGGGGGGCCTCCGCACAGATACGCAGTATTTT
>few|TRBV5-5|NA|TRBJ1-1
CASSLSGTSTEAFF
TGTGCCAGCAGCCTTTCCGGGACATCCACTGAAGCTTTCTTT
>NA|TRBV30|TRBD1|TRBJ1-5
CAWSGDRFGSNQPQHF
TGTGCCTGGAGTGGGGACAGGTTCGGTAGCAATCAGCCCCAGCATTTT
>few|TRBV12-3/TRBV12-4|NA|TRBJ1-5
CASSFAGSSNQPQHF
TGTGCCAGCAGTTTCGCAGGCTCCAGCAATCAGCCCCAGCATTTT
>few|TRBV20-1|TRBD1|TRBJ2-7
CSAGQGYSYEQYF
TGCAGTGCTGGACAGGGATACTCCTACGAGCAGTACTTC
>few|TRBV27|NA|TRBJ1-2
CASSLSHRTNYGYTF
TGTGCCAGCAGTTTATCACACAGGACGAACTATGGCTACACCTTC
>NA|TRBV12-3/TRBV12-4|TRBD1|TRBJ2-6
CATGGQLSGANVLTF
TGTGCCACAGGGGGACAACTCTCTGGGGCCAACGTCCTGACTTTC